This paragraph covers one TCR beta chain sequence. Some clones are missing from TCRdb's copy, which holds only in-frame ones; the method was immunoSEQ multiplex PCR. The table shows fewer than 300,000 clones, with 65% to 90% occurring only once. The study drew participants aged about 18 to 89 years from fewer than 30 US areas. CDR1 SGHTA and CDR2 FQGNSA come from the germline V gene. This CDR3 contains 15 residues. The V gene lost 2 bases and the J gene lost 1 base, with 11 bases spanning the gap. The sample comes from a study of blood T cell repertoires in COVID-19. The TCR sequence derives from a man aged 18 to 35 who had recovered from COVID-19. The source material was PBMCs or T cells enriched from blood (not recorded which). This chain connects TRBV7-2 to TRBJ1-1; D uncertain. The CDR3 reads CASSLFPGWNTEAFF. The DNA of the CDR3 is TGTGCCAGCAGCTTATTCCCCGGGTGGAACACTGAAGCTTTCTTT.